This T cell receptor beta chain was recorded in a study of T cell repertoires in cytomegalovirus infection. Overall study findings and caveats: The response measured ex vivo was dominated by TCR beta clonotypes (HLA-C-restricted and CMV-specific). Cumulative public TCR beta family frequency identified carriers of CMV plus the relevant HLA.

Germline V CDR1 and CDR2: ENHRY, SYGVKD. This CDR3 has 18 residues. Trimming shortened V by 2 bases and J by 0 bases, and 14 bases separated the two germline ends. MiXCR, applied by TCRdb to the reads, yields one record per CDR3 protein. The table has roughly 250,000 distinct CDR3 sequences, roughly an eighth seen once. This clonotype was observed a few times. Its specificity is unknown. The sequence was collected from a human donor in good health (CMV status not recorded). Some clones in this sample may be carry-over from other donors' samples. The sequenced sample was PBMCs. This chain uses TRBV10-3 with TRBJ2-6; D may correspond to TRBD1 or TRBD2 (5 bases each). The CDR3 sequence is CAISEPPGRRSGANVLTF. CDR3 coding DNA: TGTGCCATCAGTGAGCCACCGGGACGGCGCTCTGGGGCCAACGTCCTGACTTTC.